A single sample is the source of the 18 T cell receptor beta chains below, sequenced in a study of cytomegalovirus exposure and HLA in healthy donors. The PCR employed 60 Vbeta primers together with 13 Jbeta primers. The method was immunoSEQ multiplex PCR; TCRdb's version includes in-frame clones alone and lacks a portion of them. The sample contains roughly 150,000 clones, 70% to 85% of which appear only once. Sequencing was performed on PBMCs. The receptors were sampled from a woman between 45 and 65 years old in good health and CMV-seropositive.

The table lists this clone with a few counts. The CDR3 DNA follows: TGTGCCAGTAGTCGTCCTAGCGGCAATGAGCAGTTCTTC. Amino acids: CASSRPSGNEQFF. The chain employs TRBV19 and TRBJ2-1; 7 nucleotides agree with TRBD2. Germline CDR1 and CDR2: LNHDA and SQIVND (reference sequence). The CDR3 contains 13 residues. Trimming at V came to 5 bases and at J to 6 bases, leaving 4 bases not matched to a gene.

The chain carries TRBV7-2 and TRBJ2-5, with 13 bases aligning to TRBD2. The germline CDR1 and CDR2 sequences are SGHTA and FQGNSA. The junction had 4 bases not matched to a gene; V was cut back by 8 bases and J by 1 base. CDR3 length equals 15 residues. The DNA of the CDR3 is TGTGCCAGCGGGACTAGCGGGGCGTTCCAAGAGACCCAGTACTTC. Its protein is CASGTSGAFQETQYF.

The chain carries TRBV5-1 and TRBJ2-3, with 10 positions matching TRBD2. The trim removed 0 bases at V and 5 bases at J, leaving 3 bases unmatched. Looked up from germline, CDR1 is SGHRS and CDR2 is YFSETQ. The CDR3 loop spans 15 amino acids. CDR3 sequence: CASSLAAGGIDTQYF. The CDR3 DNA reads TGCGCCAGCAGCTTGGCAGCGGGGGGGATAGATACGCAGTATTTT.

The genes are TRBV29-1 and TRBJ2-7; TRBD1 is a possible D gene (5 bases). This CDR3 has 11 amino acids. V lost 5 bases and J 3 bases, leaving 8 bases between the germline ends. From germline, CDR1 is SQVTM and CDR2 ANQGSEA. CDR3 loop: CSVLDNYEQYF. CDR3 DNA sequence: TGCAGCGTTCTGGACAACTACGAGCAGTACTTC.

CDR3 protein: CASSSGTANTEAFF. CDR3 coding DNA: TGTGCCAGCAGCTCCGGGACAGCCAACACTGAAGCTTTCTTT. The chain has TRBV5-5 and TRBJ1-1; 7 bases fit TRBD1. J lost 2 bases, V lost 3 bases, and 4 bases had no gene match. This CDR3 comprises 14 residues. CDR1 SGHKS and CDR2 YYEKEE come from the germline V gene (reference sequence).

The rearrangement links TRBV9 to TRBJ1-5; D gene ambiguous. This CDR3 has 15 amino acids. The V gene lost 3 bases and the J gene lost 6 bases, with 16 bases spanning the gap. Germline CDR1 and CDR2: SGDLS and YYNGEE. The CDR3 region has the DNA TGTGCCAGCAGCGCCCTGGGTTTAAGAGGTCAGCCCCAGCATTTT. This translates into CASSALGLRGQPQHF.

This clone was seen a handful of times. This chain connects TRBV25-1 to TRBJ1-6; 7 bases fit TRBD1. Losses at the gene ends were 3 bases for V and 6 bases for J; bases not matched to a gene: 5. The CDR3 covers 15 residues. Germline assignment: CDR1 MGHDK and CDR2 SYGVNS. The CDR3 region is CASSEWTGINSPLHF. The DNA for the CDR3 is TGTGCCAGCAGTGAGTGGACAGGCATTAATTCACCCCTCCACTTT.

The chain employs TRBV7-2 and TRBJ2-2; D possibly corresponds to TRBD2 (6 bases). Trimming took 2 bases from V and 3 from J, leaving 13 bases between them. The germline V gene encodes CDR1 SGHTA and CDR2 FQGNSA. The CDR3 loop spans 16 amino acids. The CDR3 here is CASSLFKGGHTGELFF. The CDR3 DNA reads as TGTGCCAGCAGCTTATTTAAGGGAGGCCACACCGGGGAGCTGTTTTTT. Full variable domain (missing parts from reference TRBV7-2 and TRBJ2-2): GAGVSQSPSNKVTEKGKDVELRCDPISGHTALYWYRQSLGQGLEFLIYFQGNSAPDKSGLPSDRFSAERTGGSVSTLTIQRTQQEDSAVYLCASSLFKGGHTGELFFGEGSRLTVL.

This rearrangement joins TRBV18 to TRBJ2-1, with 8 bases identical to TRBD1. V shed 6 bases and J 4 bases; nucleotides not matched to a gene: 5. Germline lookup yields CDR1 KGHSH and CDR2 LQKENI. CDR3 length equals 14 residues. CDR3 in DNA: TGTGCCAGCTCTACAGGGGGGATTTACAATGAGCAGTTCTTC. Residues: CASSTGGIYNEQFF. The full variable domain, completed using reference TRBV18 and TRBJ2-1, is NAGVMQNPRHLVRRRGQEARLRCSPMKGHSHVYWYRQLPEEGLKFMVYLQKENIIDESGMPKERFSAEFPKEGPSILRIQQVVRGDSAAYFCASSTGGIYNEQFFGPGTRLTVL.

CDR3 sequence (DNA): TGTGCCAGCAGCTCAGGACAGTATGGCTACACCTTC. Protein product: CASSSGQYGYTF. V is TRBV7-2 and J is TRBJ1-2, with D perhaps matching TRBD1 (6 bases). Germline assignment: CDR1 SGHTA and CDR2 FQGNSA. V lost 4 bases and J lost 5, with 8 bases in between. This CDR3 is 12 amino acids long.

V and J are TRBV7-9 and TRBJ1-2; 8 positions match TRBD1. V was pared by 1 base and J by 11 bases, with 12 bases of the junction left unmatched. The CDR3 loop spans 15 amino acids. Germline CDR1 and CDR2: SEHNR and FQNEAQ (reference sequence). The CDR3 sequence: CASSLGARTQGAYTF. DNA for the CDR3: TGTGCCAGCAGCTTAGGTGCAAGAACCCAGGGGGCTTACACCTTC.

The genes are TRBV5-4 and TRBJ2-7; 10 bases map to TRBD2. Germline CDR1 is SGHNT and CDR2 is YYREEE (reference sequence). Trimming removed 4 bases from V and 7 bases from J; junction bases left unmatched: 11. The length of the CDR3 is 15 residues. CDR3 loop: CASSPGGGLAKEQYF. In nucleotides, the CDR3 is TGTGCCAGCAGCCCCGGAGGGGGACTAGCGAAAGAGCAGTACTTC. Based on the CDR3 plus reference TRBV5-4 and TRBJ2-7, the full variable domain is ETGVTQSPTHLIKTRGQQVTLRCSSQSGHNTVSWYQQALGQGPQFIFQYYREEENGRGNFPPRFSGLQFPNYSSELNVNALELDDSALYLCASSPGGGLAKEQYFGPGTRLTVT.

V and J are TRBV21-1 and TRBJ2-7; the DNA was not used to check the table's D call, TRBD2. TRBV21-1 has pseudogene status. The CDR3 totals 16 residues. The CDR3 bases are TGTGCCAGCAGCAAAGGAGGAGGACGGTCCTCCTACGAGCAGTACTTC. This sequence encodes CASSKGGGRSSYEQYF.

This clone occurred a few times. The chain recombines TRBV12-2 with TRBJ2-3; the table assigns TRBD2, which was not confirmed against the DNA. TRBV12-2 is annotated as a pseudogene. The CDR3 sequence is 18 residues long. The chain's CDR3 is CASRLVEGLAGAIDTQYF. CDR3 DNA: TGTGCAAGTCGCTTAGTGGAGGGGTTAGCGGGGGCGATAGATACGCAGTATTTT.

This sequence joins TRBV10-3 and TRBJ2-7; D uncertain. V lost 3 bases to trimming and J lost 0 bases, with 12 bases between them. The germline CDR1 and CDR2 sequences are ENHRY and SYGVKD. The CDR3 is 15 residues long. The CDR3 reads CAISEGDLSSYEQYF. The DNA of the CDR3 is TGTGCCATCAGTGAAGGCGACTTAAGCTCCTACGAGCAGTACTTC.

This chain connects TRBV9 to TRBJ2-3; TRBD2 might be the D (6 bases). The CDR3 is made up of 14 amino acids. Germline CDR1 is SGDLS and CDR2 is YYNGEE. V lost 2 bases and J lost 4, with 11 bases in between. The CDR3 here is CASSVRDVADTQYF. In DNA, the CDR3 is TGTGCCAGCAGCGTGCGGGACGTGGCAGATACGCAGTATTTT.

The gene calls are TRBV6-6 and TRBJ1-2, with a weak D call TRBD1 (5 bases). Deletions cut 2 bases from V and 6 bases from J, with 10 bases between. Germline V gene sequence: CDR1 MNHNY, CDR2 SVGAGI (reference sequence). The CDR3 totals 13 residues. The CDR3 sequence is CASSYRGRNGYTF. DNA of the CDR3: TGTGCCAGCAGTTACAGGGGAAGGAATGGCTACACCTTC.

The V and J genes are TRBV10-2 and TRBJ2-2; TRBD2 agrees at 12 bases. J lost 4 bases, V lost 8 bases, and 11 bases had no gene match. CDR1 is WSHSY and CDR2 is SAAADI in the germline V gene. The CDR3 loop spans 17 amino acids. CDR3 amino acids: CASGQPSGGALTGELFF. DNA of the CDR3: TGCGCCAGCGGGCAACCTAGCGGGGGGGCCCTCACCGGGGAGCTGTTTTTT.